The rows below give T cell receptor beta chains drawn from one sample of a study of blood T cell repertoires in COVID-19. Generated by immunoSEQ multiplex PCR, the TCRdb table keeps only in-frame clones and is missing some. Counted here are some 73,000 clones, approximately 85% occurring once; the ten biggest clones make up around 40%. Sequencing was done on a sample of peripheral blood. The receptors derive from a woman older than 75 with active or convalescent COVID-19. Both conserved end residues are part of each CDR3. A D gene is named only where the DNA matches it firmly. Size tells how often a clone was seen (once, few, many) or the class of an expanded clone, and some rows leave it out.

J,size,D,V,DNA,CDR3
TRBJ2-2,NA,TRBD2,TRBV30,TGTGCCTGGAGTCCCCCGCGGGGGGGCCCCTACACCGGGGAGCTGTTTTTT,CAWSPPRGGPYTGELFF
TRBJ2-7,NA,NA,TRBV11-2,TGTGCCAGCAGCCCTACGACTGTTTCCTACGAGCAGTACTTC,CASSPTTVSYEQYF
TRBJ1-1,NA,NA,TRBV6-5,TGTGCCAGCAGAAAACAGGGATTTACTGAAGCTTTCTTT,CASRKQGFTEAFF
TRBJ1-2,NA,NA,TRBV7-2,TGTGCCAGCAGCTTAGTTGTTCTATCCTATGGCTACACCTTC,CASSLVVLSYGYTF
TRBJ1-5,NA,NA,TRBV12-3/TRBV12-4,TGTGCCAGCAGTTCCTCGGGCAATCAGCCCCAGCATTTT,CASSSSGNQPQHF
TRBJ1-4,NA,NA,TRBV19,TGTGCCAGTAGTATAAATGCGGCTAATGAAAAACTGTTTTTT,CASSINAANEKLFF
TRBJ2-3,NA,TRBD2,TRBV5-5,TGTGCCAGCAGCCCACTAGCGGGGGCAGATACGCAGTATTTT,CASSPLAGADTQYF
TRBJ2-5,NA,TRBD2,TRBV11-2,TGTGCCAGCAGCTCACAACCCGGGACTAGCGGGGGGGCCGAGACCCAGTACTTC,CASSSQPGTSGGAETQYF
TRBJ1-6,NA,NA,TRBV6-5,TGTGCCAGCAGCCAGGTTATAAGGGGTTCGTCACCCCTCCACTTT,CASSQVIRGSSPLHF
TRBJ2-7,NA,TRBD1,TRBV24-1,TGTGCCACCAGTGAGTCCGGACAGGGGGCCTACGAGCAGTACTTC,CATSESGQGAYEQYF
TRBJ2-3,NA,TRBD2,TRBV6-1,TGTGCCAGCAGTGAAGCGCGGGGGTGGACGACGGGGGATACGCAGTATTTT,CASSEARGWTTGDTQYF
TRBJ2-2,NA,TRBD1,TRBV2,TGTGCCAGCACCCTGGACAGGGTGACGGCCGGGGAGCTGTTTTTT,CASTLDRVTAGELFF
TRBJ2-3,NA,TRBD2,TRBV7-2,TGTGCCAGCAGCCCGACTAGCGGGGGCACAGATACGCAGTATTTT,CASSPTSGGTDTQYF
TRBJ2-7,NA,NA,TRBV9,TGTGCCAGCAGCGTAGCTGGGACACACTACGAGCAGTACTTC,CASSVAGTHYEQYF
TRBJ1-2,once,NA,TRBV9,TGTGCCAGCAGCGTAGGGTCGGAATCGGGTGGCTACACCTTC,CASSVGSESGGYTF
TRBJ1-2,once,NA,TRBV6-2/TRBV6-3,TGTGCCAGCAGTTACTCCATTAACTATGGCTACACCTTC,CASSYSINYGYTF
TRBJ2-7,NA,TRBD2,TRBV6-5,TGTGCCAGCAGTTATATAGCGGGGCCAGCTAAAGAGCAGTACTTC,CASSYIAGPAKEQYF
TRBJ1-5,NA,NA,TRBV4-1,TGCGCCAGCAGCCAAGACTTACCGGGGGAAAATCAGCCCCAGCATTTT,CASSQDLPGENQPQHF
TRBJ2-3,NA,NA,TRBV12-3/TRBV12-4,TGTGCCAGCAGTTTCCAACTTACCGATACGCAGTATTTT,CASSFQLTDTQYF
TRBJ1-2,NA,TRBD1,TRBV28,TGTGCCAGCAGTTTCGGCGGGACAGACATGTATGGCTACACCTTC,CASSFGGTDMYGYTF
TRBJ1-2,NA,NA,TRBV7-3,TGTGCCAGCAGCTTAACCCGGACAGACTATGGCTACACCTTC,CASSLTRTDYGYTF
TRBJ2-7,few,TRBD1,TRBV30,TGTGCCTGGGGGAGACAGGGCTTGGGCGAGCAGTACTTC,CAWGRQGLGEQYF
TRBJ1-2,NA,NA,TRBV29-1,TGCAGCGTCGCCTGGGTGGGGGCGGCACTAACCTTC,CSVAWVGAALTF
TRBJ2-3,NA,TRBD1,TRBV3-1/TRBV3-2,TGTGCCAGCAGCCAAGAGGCCAGGGGGCGCCATACGCAGTATTTT,CASSQEARGRHTQYF
TRBJ1-1,NA,NA,TRBV6-5,TGTGCCAGCATCAGAACCATGAACACTGAAGCTTTCTTT,CASIRTMNTEAFF
TRBJ1-2,NA,TRBD1,TRBV6-4,TGTGCCAGCAGTGAAGGACAGGGGGCCTTCTATGGCTACACCTTC,CASSEGQGAFYGYTF
TRBJ1-2,NA,NA,TRBV6-4,TGTGCCAGCAGTGAGGGCAGTAGCTATGGCTACACCTTC,CASSEGSSYGYTF
TRBJ1-1,NA,NA,TRBV5-1,TGCGCCAGCAGCTTCCTGGACAGTGACACTGAAGCTTTCTTT,CASSFLDSDTEAFF
TRBJ2-5,NA,TRBD1,TRBV7-7,TGTGCCAGCAGCGCCGACAGGGTAGGAGAGACCCAGTACTTC,CASSADRVGETQYF
TRBJ1-1,NA,NA,TRBV6-5,TGTGCCAGCAGTTACTCGATTCGGGCGGGCAACACTGAAGCTTTCTTT,CASSYSIRAGNTEAFF
TRBJ2-7,NA,NA,TRBV24-1,TGTGCCACCAGTGATTTGCAGGGCTACGAGCAGTACTTC,CATSDLQGYEQYF
TRBJ1-1,once,TRBD1,TRBV19,TGTGCCAGTAGGAGGGGGCTGTGGACTGAAGCTTTCTTT,CASRRGLWTEAFF
TRBJ1-1,NA,NA,TRBV19,TGTGCCAGTAGAGAACAGGGGAACACTGAAGCTTTCTTT,CASREQGNTEAFF
TRBJ1-4,NA,NA,TRBV27,TGTGCCAGCAGCTCTGTAGGAGGAGTTCAAAAATTT,CASSSVGGVQKF
TRBJ2-1,NA,TRBD2,TRBV7-2,TGTGCCAGCAGCGCCCCTAGCGGGGGGGCTCGTGAGCAGTTCTTC,CASSAPSGGAREQFF
TRBJ1-2,NA,NA,TRBV3-1/TRBV3-2,TGTGCCAGGGGCCCGAAGTTAAATAACTATGGCTACACCTTC,CARGPKLNNYGYTF
TRBJ1-5,NA,NA,TRBV30,TGTGCCTGGGGGGTGGGAGGAGGCAATCAGCCCCAGCATTTT,CAWGVGGGNQPQHF
TRBJ2-3,NA,NA,TRBV11-3,TGTGCCAGCAGCTTAGGTCTAGCTCCAGATACGCAGTATTTT,CASSLGLAPDTQYF
TRBJ2-7,NA,TRBD2,TRBV18,TGTGCCAGCTCACTGACTCGGGGGGACTACGAGCAGTACTTC,CASSLTRGDYEQYF
TRBJ2-1,NA,TRBD2,TRBV15,TGTGCCACCAAGCGGGGGGGCAGGAATGAGCAGTTCTTC,CATKRGGRNEQFF
TRBJ1-2,NA,TRBD1,TRBV7-2,TGTGCCAGCAGCTTAAGGGACAGGGGAACTTTCTTCTTC,CASSLRDRGTFFF
TRBJ1-4,NA,NA,TRBV27,TGTGCCAGCAAGCTGCCGGGTCTCCCTAATGAAAAACTGTTTTTT,CASKLPGLPNEKLFF
TRBJ1-2,few,NA,TRBV14,TGTGCCAGCAGCCAAATCCCAGGGTGGAACTATGGCTACACCTTC,CASSQIPGWNYGYTF
TRBJ2-3,NA,NA,TRBV7-2,TGTGCCAGCAGCTTAGACAGGGCAACAGATACGCAGTATTTT,CASSLDRATDTQYF
TRBJ2-3,NA,TRBD1,TRBV5-8,TGTGCCAGCAGCTTGGCCCCCGGGACAGGGACAGATACGCAGTATTTT,CASSLAPGTGTDTQYF
TRBJ1-6,NA,TRBD1,TRBV30,TGTGCCTGCCGACAGGGGATCCCGAATTCACCCCTCCACTTT,CACRQGIPNSPLHF
TRBJ1-2,NA,NA,TRBV2,TGTGCCAGCAGGATTCTCCAGGGAATTACCTCTGGCTACACCTTC,CASRILQGITSGYTF
TRBJ1-2,large,NA,TRBV5-6,TGTGCCAGCAGCCATTGGGGGGACCCCTATGGCTACACCTTC,CASSHWGDPYGYTF
TRBJ2-7,NA,TRBD2,TRBV6-2/TRBV6-3,TGTGCCAGCAGTTTGTACGGACTAGCGGGGTCCCACCCCTCCTACGAGCAGTACTTC,CASSLYGLAGSHPSYEQYF
TRBJ2-5,NA,NA,TRBV12-3/TRBV12-4,TGTGCCAGCGCGTCCGTTGAGGAGACCCAGTACTTC,CASASVEETQYF
TRBJ1-2,NA,NA,TRBV5-6,TGTGCCAGCAGCTTGAACAGGTTGAACTATGGCTACACCTTC,CASSLNRLNYGYTF
TRBJ1-1,NA,TRBD1,TRBV27,TGTGCCAGCAGGGGGACAGGTGGTGATCATTCTGAAGCTTTCTTT,CASRGTGGDHSEAFF
TRBJ1-1,few,TRBD1,TRBV27,TGTGCCAGCAGTTTCCGACAGGGGGCTTCGGAAGCTTTCTTT,CASSFRQGASEAFF
TRBJ1-5,NA,NA,TRBV5-1,TGCGCCAGCAGCTTGGCATCAGGGGAAGGTCAGCCCCAGCATTTT,CASSLASGEGQPQHF
TRBJ2-2,NA,NA,TRBV6-5,TGTGCCGGAACTAGGGCGGGGGCTTATGGGGAGCTGTTTTTT,CAGTRAGAYGELFF